A single T cell receptor beta chain is shown here with its context. Its antigen is unidentified. The source of the sample is a study of read filtering for tumor transcriptome and immune sequencing. For the study at large: Roughly 8 patients were R-ISS I, roughly 17 were R-ISS II, roughly seven were R-ISS III. DNase treatment preceded whole-transcriptome library preparation. Study outcomes and limitations: In IR-seq, single-read clonotypes were around 80% of clonotypes but about 3.5% of reads. Dropping single-read clonotypes raised IR-seq and RNA-seq shared-clonotype correlation.

This library used about 400 ng RNA and molecular barcoded adaptors spanning alpha/delta and beta/gamma chains. One entry per CDR3 protein, called by TCRdb with MiXCR from the reads. The data contain 100,000 to 150,000 distinct CDR3 sequences, about 13% of them singletons. Germline V CDR1 and CDR2: DFQATT, SNEGSKA (reference sequence). This CDR3 contains 14 residues. V was shortened by 5 bases and J by 7 bases, with 18 bases between the two germline ends. The sequence derives from a donor at least 40 years old with multiple myeloma. The rearrangement joins TRBV20-1 to TRBJ2-1, with D possibly TRBD2 on 5 matching bases. The specimen was a population of CD138-negative cells sorted from bone marrow. The CDR3 nucleotides are TGCAGTGCTTTGGACTCCCTCCCTGGAAATGAGCAGTTCTTC. The encoded protein is CSALDSLPGNEQFF.